Listed below are T cell receptor beta chains from one sample, sequenced in a study of T cell responses to AZD1222 COVID-19 vaccine. Repertoires were generated with immunoSEQ multiplex PCR, while TCRdb's copy carries only in-frame clones and drops some. The table lists about 150,000 clones, 88% of them singletons. The input for sequencing was peripheral blood, taken on day 0 of AZD1222 vaccination. The receptor source for this set is an adult in good health. Both conserved end residues are trimmed from each CDR3. Fields, in order: V gene, D gene, clone size, CDR3 protein. A D gene is named only where the DNA matches it firmly. Some rows mark clone size as missing; the rest say once, few, many or name a class of expanded clone.

V gene: TRBV6-5; D gene: NA; clone size: once; CDR3 protein: ASSYREPNTDTQY
V gene: TRBV6-1; D gene: NA; clone size: once; CDR3 protein: ASSESGPQPQH
V gene: TRBV10-3; D gene: TRBD1; clone size: NA; CDR3 protein: AISESSTGGGYGYT
V gene: TRBV6-6; D gene: NA; clone size: NA; CDR3 protein: ASSWGPEKGNTIY
V gene: TRBV5-1; D gene: TRBD1; clone size: NA; CDR3 protein: ASSRGQFSEQY
V gene: TRBV4-1; D gene: TRBD1; clone size: NA; CDR3 protein: ASSQRTGGPFEEQF
V gene: TRBV19; D gene: TRBD1; clone size: NA; CDR3 protein: ASSDTTGGGSPLH
V gene: TRBV3-1/TRBV3-2; D gene: NA; clone size: NA; CDR3 protein: ASSRRGEQY
V gene: TRBV19; D gene: NA; clone size: NA; CDR3 protein: AIGDYTEAF
V gene: TRBV6-5; D gene: NA; clone size: NA; CDR3 protein: ASSLNAGDQPQH
V gene: TRBV5-1; D gene: NA; clone size: NA; CDR3 protein: ASSLPQTYEQY
V gene: TRBV4-1; D gene: TRBD1; clone size: medium-sized; CDR3 protein: ASSQDLGRGMDTQY
V gene: TRBV4-1; D gene: TRBD2; clone size: NA; CDR3 protein: ASSRGTSGGSQETQY
V gene: TRBV19; D gene: NA; clone size: NA; CDR3 protein: ASNLNTRTEAF
V gene: TRBV4-3; D gene: NA; clone size: NA; CDR3 protein: ASSQDIIGSYGYT
V gene: TRBV18; D gene: TRBD1; clone size: NA; CDR3 protein: ASSPGQGQDGYT
V gene: TRBV7-9; D gene: NA; clone size: NA; CDR3 protein: ASSPSGRNYGYT
V gene: TRBV19; D gene: TRBD2; clone size: NA; CDR3 protein: ASKRGKSDEQF
V gene: TRBV7-2; D gene: NA; clone size: once; CDR3 protein: ASSLAGGPPDTQY
V gene: TRBV9; D gene: TRBD1; clone size: NA; CDR3 protein: ATGDRDTDTQY
V gene: TRBV6-5; D gene: TRBD2; clone size: NA; CDR3 protein: ASKRGGGDTQY
V gene: TRBV6-5; D gene: NA; clone size: once; CDR3 protein: ATRRNSNQPQH
V gene: TRBV7-9; D gene: NA; clone size: NA; CDR3 protein: ASTLGESNYGYT
V gene: TRBV2; D gene: NA; clone size: NA; CDR3 protein: ASSYPQNEKLF